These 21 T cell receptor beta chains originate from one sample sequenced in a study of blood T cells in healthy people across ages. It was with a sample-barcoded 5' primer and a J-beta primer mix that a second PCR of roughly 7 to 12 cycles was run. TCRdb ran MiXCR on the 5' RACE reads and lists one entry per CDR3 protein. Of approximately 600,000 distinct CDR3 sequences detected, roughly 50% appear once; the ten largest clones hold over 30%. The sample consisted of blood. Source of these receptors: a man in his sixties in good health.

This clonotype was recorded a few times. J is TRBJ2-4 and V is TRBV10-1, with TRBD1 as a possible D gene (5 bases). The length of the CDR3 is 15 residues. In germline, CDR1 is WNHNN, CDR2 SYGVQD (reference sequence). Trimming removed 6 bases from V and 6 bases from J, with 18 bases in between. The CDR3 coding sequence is TGCGCCAGCAGGGAGAGCAGGGTCTTGGGAAACATTCAGTACTTC. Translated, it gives CASRESRVLGNIQYF.

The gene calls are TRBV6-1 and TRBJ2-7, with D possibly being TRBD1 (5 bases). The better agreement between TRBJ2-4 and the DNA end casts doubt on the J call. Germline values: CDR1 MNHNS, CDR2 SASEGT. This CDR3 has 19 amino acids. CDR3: CASSPKGRETDIAKNIQYF. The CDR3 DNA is TGTGCCAGCAGTCCTAAGGGGCGCGAGACAGATATAGCCAAAAACATTCAGTACTTC.

The CDR3 region is CASSGGQGAYSYEQYF. In DNA, the CDR3 is TGCGCCAGCAGCGGGGGACAGGGGGCCTACTCCTACGAGCAGTACTTC. The genes are TRBV5-1 and TRBJ2-7; 12 bases align to TRBD1. Per germline, CDR1 SGHRS and CDR2 YFSETQ. V dropped 4 bases and J dropped 0; count of bases not matched to a gene: 5. This CDR3 region has 16 residues.

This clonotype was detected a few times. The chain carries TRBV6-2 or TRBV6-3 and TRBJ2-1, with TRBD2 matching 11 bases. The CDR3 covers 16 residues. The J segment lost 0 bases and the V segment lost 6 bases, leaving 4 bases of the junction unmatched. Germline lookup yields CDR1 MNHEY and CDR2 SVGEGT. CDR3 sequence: CASRGLAASSYNEQFF. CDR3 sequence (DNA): TGTGCCAGCAGGGGACTAGCGGCAAGCTCCTACAATGAGCAGTTCTTC.

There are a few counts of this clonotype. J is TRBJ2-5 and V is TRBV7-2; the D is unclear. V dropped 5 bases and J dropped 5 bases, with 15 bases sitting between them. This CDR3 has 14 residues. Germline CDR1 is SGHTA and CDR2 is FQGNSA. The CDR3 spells CASSPTASYETQYF. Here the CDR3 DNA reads TGTGCCAGCAGCCCGACCGCGTCGTATGAGACCCAGTACTTC.

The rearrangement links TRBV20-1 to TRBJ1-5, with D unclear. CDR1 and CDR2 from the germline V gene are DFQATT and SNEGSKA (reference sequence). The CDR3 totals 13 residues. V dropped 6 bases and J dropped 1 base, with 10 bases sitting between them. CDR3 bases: TGCAGTGCCACCCGAGGGAGCAATCAGCCCCAGCATTTT. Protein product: CSATRGSNQPQHF.

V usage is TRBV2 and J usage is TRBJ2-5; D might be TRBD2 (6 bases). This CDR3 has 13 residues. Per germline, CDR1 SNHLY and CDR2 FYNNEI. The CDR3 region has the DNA TGTGCTTCGCGGGAAGATTACCAAGAGACCCAGTACTTC. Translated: CASREDYQETQYF.

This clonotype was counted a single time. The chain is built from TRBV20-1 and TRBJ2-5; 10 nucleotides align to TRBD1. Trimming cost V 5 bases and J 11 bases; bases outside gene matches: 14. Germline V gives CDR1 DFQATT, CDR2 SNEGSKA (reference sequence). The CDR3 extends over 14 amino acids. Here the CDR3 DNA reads TGCAGTGCTCGCGCCGGGACAGGGGTCAGGGAGCAGTACTTC. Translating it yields CSARAGTGVREQYF.

The CDR3: CSVASGDLAKNIQYF. CDR3 bases: TGCAGCGTTGCCTCCGGAGACCTAGCCAAAAACATTCAGTACTTC. The chain has TRBV29-1 and TRBJ2-4; the D is unclear. Germline V lookup: CDR1 SQVTM, CDR2 ANQGSEA. The CDR3 has 15 amino acids. The V end was cut by 4 bases, the J end by 0 bases, with 13 bases between.

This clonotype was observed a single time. DNA for the CDR3: TGTGCCAGCAGCGAGACAGGGTCCGGTTTCTCCTATAATTCACCCCTCCACTTT. Translated: CASSETGSGFSYNSPLHF. This chain uses TRBV2 with TRBJ1-6; 7 bases match TRBD1. The CDR3 totals 18 residues. CDR1 is SNHLY, CDR2 FYNNEI, per germline. V lost 6 bases, J lost 0 bases, and 11 bases stayed unmatched.

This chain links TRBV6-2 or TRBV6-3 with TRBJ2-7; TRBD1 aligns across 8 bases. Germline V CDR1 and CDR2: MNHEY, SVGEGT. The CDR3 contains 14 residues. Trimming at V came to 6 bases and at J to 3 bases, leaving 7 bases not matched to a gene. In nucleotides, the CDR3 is TGTGCCAGCAGAACGGACAGGGACCGCTACGAGCAGTACTTC. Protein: CASRTDRDRYEQYF.

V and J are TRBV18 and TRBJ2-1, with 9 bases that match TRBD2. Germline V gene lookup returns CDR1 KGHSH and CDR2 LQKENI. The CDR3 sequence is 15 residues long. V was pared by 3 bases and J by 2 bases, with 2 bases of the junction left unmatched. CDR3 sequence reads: CASSPVAGAYNEQFF. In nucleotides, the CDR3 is TGTGCCAGCTCACCCGTAGCGGGGGCCTACAATGAGCAGTTCTTC.

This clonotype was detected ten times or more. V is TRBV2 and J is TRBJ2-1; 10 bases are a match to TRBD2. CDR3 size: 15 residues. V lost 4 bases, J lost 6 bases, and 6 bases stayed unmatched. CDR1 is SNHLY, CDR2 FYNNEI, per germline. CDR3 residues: CASSGLAGVGNEQFF. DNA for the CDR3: TGTGCCAGCAGTGGCCTAGCGGGGGTTGGCAATGAGCAGTTCTTC.

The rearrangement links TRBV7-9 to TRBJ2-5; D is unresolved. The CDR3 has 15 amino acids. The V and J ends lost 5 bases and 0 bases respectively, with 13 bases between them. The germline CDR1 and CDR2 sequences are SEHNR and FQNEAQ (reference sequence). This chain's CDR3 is CASSDLGVYQETQYF. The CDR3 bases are TGTGCCAGCAGCGACCTCGGCGTGTACCAAGAGACCCAGTACTTC.

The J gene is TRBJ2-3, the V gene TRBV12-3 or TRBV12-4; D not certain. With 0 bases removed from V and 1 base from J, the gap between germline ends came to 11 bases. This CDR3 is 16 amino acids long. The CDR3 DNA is TGTGCCAGCAGTTTAGCGCTAGGAAGCGGCACAGATACGCAGTATTTT. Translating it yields CASSLALGSGTDTQYF.

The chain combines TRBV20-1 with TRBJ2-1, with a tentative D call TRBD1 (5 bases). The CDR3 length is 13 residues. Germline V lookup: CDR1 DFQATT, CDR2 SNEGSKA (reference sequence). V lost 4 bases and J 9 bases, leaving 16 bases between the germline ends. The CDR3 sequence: CSAMAMQGSEQFF. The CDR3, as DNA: TGCAGTGCTATGGCTATGCAGGGTAGTGAGCAGTTCTTC.

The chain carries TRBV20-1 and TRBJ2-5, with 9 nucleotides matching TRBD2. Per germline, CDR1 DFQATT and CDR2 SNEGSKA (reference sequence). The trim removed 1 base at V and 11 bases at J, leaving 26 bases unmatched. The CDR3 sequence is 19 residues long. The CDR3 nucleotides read TGCAGTGCTAGAGGGCCCCTAGTAGCGGGGGCACCAATGGGAAATGAGCAGTACTTC. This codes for CSARGPLVAGAPMGNEQYF.

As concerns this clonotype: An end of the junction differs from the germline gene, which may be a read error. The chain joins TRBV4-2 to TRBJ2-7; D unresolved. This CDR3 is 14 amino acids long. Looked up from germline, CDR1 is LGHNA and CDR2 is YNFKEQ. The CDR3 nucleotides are TGTGCCAACAGCCAAGGCTTACAAGGCTACGAGCAGTACTTC. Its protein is CANSQGLQGYEQYF.

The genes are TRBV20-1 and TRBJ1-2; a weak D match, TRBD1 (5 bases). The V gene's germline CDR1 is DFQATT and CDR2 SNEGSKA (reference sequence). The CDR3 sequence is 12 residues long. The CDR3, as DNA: TGCAGGACGGGGGGAAGTAACTATGGCTACACCTTC. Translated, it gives CRTGGSNYGYTF.

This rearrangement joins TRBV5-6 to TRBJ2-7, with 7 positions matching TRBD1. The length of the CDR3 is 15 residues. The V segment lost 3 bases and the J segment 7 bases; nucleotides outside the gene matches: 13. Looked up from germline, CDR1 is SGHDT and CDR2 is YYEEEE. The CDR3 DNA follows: TGTGCCAGCAGCTCGGGACAGAACTCCTACAATGAGCAGTACTTC. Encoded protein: CASSSGQNSYNEQYF.

CDR3 bases: TGCGCCAGCGGACCAAGGACAAGACCGGAGGTGGGCACTGAAGCTTTCTTT. Translated: CASGPRTRPEVGTEAFF. The V and J genes are TRBV4-1 and TRBJ1-1, with D possibly matching TRBD1 (5 bases). The CDR3 covers 17 residues. CDR1 and CDR2 from the germline V gene are MGHRA and YSYEKL. V dropped 8 bases and J dropped 4 bases, with 26 bases sitting between them.